The present TCR beta chain was sequenced within a study of blood T cell repertoires in COVID-19. Study details: Samples of COVID-19 (acute and convalescent) were obtained from the United States, Italy and Spain. Sources were T cells, B-cell-depleted T cells, or PBMCs; the material itself was cDNA or gDNA.

V lost 3 bases, J lost 1 base, and 3 bases stayed unmatched. The CDR3 consists of 15 residues. Per the germline V gene, CDR1 is SEHNR and CDR2 is FQNEAQ (reference sequence). Authors' processing steps: Reference gene primer amplification yielded estimated nucleated cell counts. The table came from immunoSEQ multiplex PCR; TCRdb's copy has only in-frame clones and leaves some out. V and J calls and clone size come straight from that table; D and trimming were deduced from the DNA. The sample yields about 36,000 clones, about 88% seen once. Sequenced material: peripheral blood. This clonotype was obtained from a human donor in a cohort sampled during active COVID-19. The chain employs TRBV7-9 and TRBJ2-3, with 8 bases matching TRBD1. The CDR3 spells CASSFQQGGTDTQYF. The CDR3, as DNA: TGTGCCAGCAGCTTCCAACAGGGGGGCACAGATACGCAGTATTTT.